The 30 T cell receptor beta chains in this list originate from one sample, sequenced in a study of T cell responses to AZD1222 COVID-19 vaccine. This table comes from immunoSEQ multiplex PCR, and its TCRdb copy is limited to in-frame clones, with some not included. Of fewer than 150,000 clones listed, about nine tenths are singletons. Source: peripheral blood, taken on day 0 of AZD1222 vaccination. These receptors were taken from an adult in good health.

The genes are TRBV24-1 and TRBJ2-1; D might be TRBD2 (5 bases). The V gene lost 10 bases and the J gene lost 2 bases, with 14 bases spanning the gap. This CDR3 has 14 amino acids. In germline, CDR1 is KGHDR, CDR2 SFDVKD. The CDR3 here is CATALGGAYNEQFF. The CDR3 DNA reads TGTGCCACAGCACTAGGTGGGGCCTACAATGAGCAGTTCTTC.

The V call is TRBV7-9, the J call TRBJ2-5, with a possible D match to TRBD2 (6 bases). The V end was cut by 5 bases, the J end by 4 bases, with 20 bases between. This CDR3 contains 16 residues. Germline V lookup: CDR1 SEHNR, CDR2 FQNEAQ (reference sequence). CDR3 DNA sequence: TGTGCCAGCAGCCCACTCGCGGGGAATACGCGAGAGACCCAGTACTTC. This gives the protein CASSPLAGNTRETQYF. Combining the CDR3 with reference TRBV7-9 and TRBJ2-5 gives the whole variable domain DTGVSQNPRHKITKRGQNVTFRCDPISEHNRLYWYRQTLGQGPEFLTYFQNEAQLEKSRLLSDRFSAERPKGSFSTLEIQRTEQGDSAMYLCASSPLAGNTRETQYFGPGTRLLVL.

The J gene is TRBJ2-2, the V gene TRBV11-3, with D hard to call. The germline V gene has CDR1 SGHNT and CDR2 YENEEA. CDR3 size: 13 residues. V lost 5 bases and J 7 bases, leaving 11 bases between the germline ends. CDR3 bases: TGTGCCAGCAGCCTATCCAGAGACGGGGAGCTGTTTTTT. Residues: CASSLSRDGELFF.

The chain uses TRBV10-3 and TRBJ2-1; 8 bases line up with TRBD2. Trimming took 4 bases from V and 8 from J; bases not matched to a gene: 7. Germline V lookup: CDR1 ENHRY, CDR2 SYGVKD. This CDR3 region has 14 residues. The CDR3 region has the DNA TGTGCCATCAGTGTAAGCGGGAGTCGGGATGAGCAGTTCTTC. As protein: CAISVSGSRDEQFF.

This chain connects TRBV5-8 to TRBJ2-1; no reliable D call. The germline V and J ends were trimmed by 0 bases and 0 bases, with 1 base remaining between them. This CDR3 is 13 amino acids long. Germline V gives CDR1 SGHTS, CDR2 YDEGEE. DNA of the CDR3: TGTGCCAGCAGCTTGGGCTCCTACAATGAGCAGTTCTTC. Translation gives CASSLGSYNEQFF.

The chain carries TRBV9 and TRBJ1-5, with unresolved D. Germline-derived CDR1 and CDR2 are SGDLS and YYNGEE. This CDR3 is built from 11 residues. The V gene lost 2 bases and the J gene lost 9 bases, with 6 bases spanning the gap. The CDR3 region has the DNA TGTGCCAGCAGCGTCTGGGGGCCCCAGCATTTT. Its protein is CASSVWGPQHF.

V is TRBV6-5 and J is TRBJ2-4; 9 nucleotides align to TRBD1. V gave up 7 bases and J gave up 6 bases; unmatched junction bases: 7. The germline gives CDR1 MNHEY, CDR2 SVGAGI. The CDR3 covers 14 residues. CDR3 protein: CASTSDRGINIQYF. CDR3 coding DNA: TGTGCCAGCACCTCTGACAGGGGGATAAACATTCAGTACTTC.

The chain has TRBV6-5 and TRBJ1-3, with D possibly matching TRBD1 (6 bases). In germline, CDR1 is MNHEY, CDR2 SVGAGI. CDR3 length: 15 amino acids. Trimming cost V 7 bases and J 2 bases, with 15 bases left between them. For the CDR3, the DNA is TGTGCCAGCACTCGACTGGCAGGGGCTGGAAACACCATATATTTT. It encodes CASTRLAGAGNTIYF.

CDR3 nucleotide sequence: TGTGCCAGCAGTTTCGACAGGGCTATTGGCTACACCTTC. Translation: CASSFDRAIGYTF. V gene TRBV28 combines with J gene TRBJ1-2; 7 nucleotides agree with TRBD1. J was trimmed by 7 bases and V by 3 bases; bases with no gene match: 5. The CDR3 sequence is 13 residues long. Germline V gives CDR1 MDHEN, CDR2 SYDVKM.

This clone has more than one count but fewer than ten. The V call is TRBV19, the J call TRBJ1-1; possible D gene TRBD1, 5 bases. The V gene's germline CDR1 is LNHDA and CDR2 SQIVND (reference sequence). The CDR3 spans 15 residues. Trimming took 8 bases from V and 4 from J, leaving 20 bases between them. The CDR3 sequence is CASLLGGADGTEAFF. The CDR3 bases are TGTGCCAGTCTTCTAGGAGGGGCGGATGGCACTGAAGCTTTCTTT.

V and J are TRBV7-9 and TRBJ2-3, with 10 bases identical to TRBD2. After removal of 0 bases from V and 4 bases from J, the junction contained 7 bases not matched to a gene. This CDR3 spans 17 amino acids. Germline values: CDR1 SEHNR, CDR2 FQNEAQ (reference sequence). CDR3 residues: CASSLARAGGSADTQYF. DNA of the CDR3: TGTGCCAGCAGCTTAGCCAGAGCGGGAGGGAGCGCAGATACGCAGTATTTT.

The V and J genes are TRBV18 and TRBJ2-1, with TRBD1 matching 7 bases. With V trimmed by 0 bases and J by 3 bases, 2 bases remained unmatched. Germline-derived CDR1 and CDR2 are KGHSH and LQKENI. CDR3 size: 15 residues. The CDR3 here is CASSPPWTGYNEQFF. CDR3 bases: TGTGCCAGCTCACCACCATGGACAGGCTACAATGAGCAGTTCTTC.

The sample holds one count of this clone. The CDR3 coding sequence is TGTGCCAGCAGCGCGGGACGGACCGGCTACACCTTC. Encoded protein: CASSAGRTGYTF. The J gene is TRBJ1-2, the V gene TRBV2, with D possibly being TRBD1 (5 bases). Germline loops: CDR1 SNHLY, CDR2 FYNNEI. The CDR3 runs 12 residues. Trimming pared 6 bases from V and 8 bases from J, leaving 13 bases between.

CDR3 DNA sequence: TGTGCCAGCAGATCCTTGACAGGGGGCTACGAGCAGTACTTC. This gives the protein CASRSLTGGYEQYF. This sequence joins TRBV7-9 and TRBJ2-7, with 9 bases identical to TRBD1. CDR1 is SEHNR and CDR2 is FQNEAQ in the germline V gene (reference sequence). V gave up 6 bases and J gave up 3 bases; unmatched junction bases: 6. There are 14 residues in the CDR3.

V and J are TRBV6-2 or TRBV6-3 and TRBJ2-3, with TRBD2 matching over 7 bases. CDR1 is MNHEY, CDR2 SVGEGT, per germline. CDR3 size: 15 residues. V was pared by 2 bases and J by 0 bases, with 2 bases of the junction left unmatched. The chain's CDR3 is CASSYDSGSTDTQYF. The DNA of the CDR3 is TGTGCCAGCAGTTACGATAGCGGGAGCACAGATACGCAGTATTTT.

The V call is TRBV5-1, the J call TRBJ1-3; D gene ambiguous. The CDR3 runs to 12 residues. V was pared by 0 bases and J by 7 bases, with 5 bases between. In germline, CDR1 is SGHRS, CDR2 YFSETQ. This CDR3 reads CASSLDRNTIYF. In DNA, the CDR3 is TGCGCCAGCAGCTTGGATCGGAACACCATATATTTT.

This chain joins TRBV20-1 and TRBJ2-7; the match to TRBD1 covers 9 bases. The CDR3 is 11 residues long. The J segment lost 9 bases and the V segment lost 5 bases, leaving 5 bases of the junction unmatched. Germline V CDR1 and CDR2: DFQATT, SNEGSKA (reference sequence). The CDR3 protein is CSAGTGTPQYF. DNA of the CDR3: TGCAGTGCTGGGACAGGGACGCCGCAGTACTTC.

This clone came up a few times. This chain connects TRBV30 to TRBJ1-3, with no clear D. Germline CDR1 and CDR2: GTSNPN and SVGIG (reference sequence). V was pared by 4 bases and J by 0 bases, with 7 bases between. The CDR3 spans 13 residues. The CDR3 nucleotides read TGTGCCTGGAACCTCGACTCTGGAAACACCATATATTTT. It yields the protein CAWNLDSGNTIYF.

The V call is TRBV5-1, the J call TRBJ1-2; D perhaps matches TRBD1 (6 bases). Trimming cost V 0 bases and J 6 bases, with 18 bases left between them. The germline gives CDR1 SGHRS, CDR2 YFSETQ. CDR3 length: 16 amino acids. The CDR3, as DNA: TGCGCCAGCAGCTTGGCTCTTGGAACAGGGCTAGATGGCTACACCTTC. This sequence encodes CASSLALGTGLDGYTF.

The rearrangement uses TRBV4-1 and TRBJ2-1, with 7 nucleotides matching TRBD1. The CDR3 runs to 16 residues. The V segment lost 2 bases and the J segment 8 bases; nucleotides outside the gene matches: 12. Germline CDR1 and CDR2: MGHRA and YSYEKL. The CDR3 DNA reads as TGCGCCAGCAGCCAACGTGGACAGGTCGGTTGGGATGAGCAGTTCTTC. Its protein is CASSQRGQVGWDEQFF.

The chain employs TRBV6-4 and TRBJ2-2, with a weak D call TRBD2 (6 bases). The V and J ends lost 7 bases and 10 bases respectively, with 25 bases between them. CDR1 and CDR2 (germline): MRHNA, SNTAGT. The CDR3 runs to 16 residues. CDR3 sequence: CASTLLGTDFIAELFF. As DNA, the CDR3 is TGTGCCAGCACCCTCCTCGGGACTGACTTTATCGCGGAGCTGTTTTTT.

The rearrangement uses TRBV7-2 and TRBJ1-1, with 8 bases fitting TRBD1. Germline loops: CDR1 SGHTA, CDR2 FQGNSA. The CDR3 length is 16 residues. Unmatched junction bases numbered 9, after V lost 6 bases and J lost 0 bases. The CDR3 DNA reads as TGTGCCAGCAGACTGACAGGGGCCGGAATGAACACTGAAGCTTTCTTT. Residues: CASRLTGAGMNTEAFF.

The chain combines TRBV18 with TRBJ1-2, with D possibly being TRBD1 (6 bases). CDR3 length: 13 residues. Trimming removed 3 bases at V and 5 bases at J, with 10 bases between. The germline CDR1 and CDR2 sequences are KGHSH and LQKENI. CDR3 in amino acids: CASSPDRIYGYTF. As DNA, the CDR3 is TGTGCCAGCTCACCGGACAGAATATATGGCTACACCTTC.

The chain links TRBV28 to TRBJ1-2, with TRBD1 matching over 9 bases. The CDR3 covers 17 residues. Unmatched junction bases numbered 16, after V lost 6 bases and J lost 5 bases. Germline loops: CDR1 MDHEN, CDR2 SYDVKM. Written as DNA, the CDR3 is TGTGCCAGCAGGAAATCGGACAGGGGTCAAATTCGGTATGGCTACACCTTC. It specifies CASRKSDRGQIRYGYTF.

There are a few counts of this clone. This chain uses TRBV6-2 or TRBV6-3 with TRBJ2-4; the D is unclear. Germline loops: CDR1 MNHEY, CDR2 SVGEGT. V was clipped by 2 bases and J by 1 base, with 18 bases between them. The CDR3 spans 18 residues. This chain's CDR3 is CASSYETLTVMAKNIQYF. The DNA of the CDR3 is TGTGCCAGCAGTTACGAGACCCTAACAGTTATGGCCAAAAACATTCAGTACTTC.

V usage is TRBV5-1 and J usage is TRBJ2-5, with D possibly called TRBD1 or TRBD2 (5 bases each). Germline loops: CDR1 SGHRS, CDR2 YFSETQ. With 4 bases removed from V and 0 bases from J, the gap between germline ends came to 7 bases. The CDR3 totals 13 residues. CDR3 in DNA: TGCGCCAGCAGCGAGGGGTACCAAGAGACCCAGTACTTC. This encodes CASSEGYQETQYF.

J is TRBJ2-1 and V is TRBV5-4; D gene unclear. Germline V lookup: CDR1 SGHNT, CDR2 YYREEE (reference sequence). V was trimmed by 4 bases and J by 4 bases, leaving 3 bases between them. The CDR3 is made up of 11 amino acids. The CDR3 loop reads CASSTYNEQFF. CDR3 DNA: TGTGCCAGCAGCACATACAATGAGCAGTTCTTC.

The CDR3 DNA reads as TGTGCCAGCAGTTTAGTCGGTCTAGGAAAACTGTTTTTT. It codes for CASSLVGLGKLFF. The V call is TRBV28, the J call TRBJ1-4; unclear D gene. The length of the CDR3 is 13 residues. Germline CDR1 is MDHEN and CDR2 is SYDVKM. Trimming removed 2 bases at V and 10 bases at J, with 11 bases between.

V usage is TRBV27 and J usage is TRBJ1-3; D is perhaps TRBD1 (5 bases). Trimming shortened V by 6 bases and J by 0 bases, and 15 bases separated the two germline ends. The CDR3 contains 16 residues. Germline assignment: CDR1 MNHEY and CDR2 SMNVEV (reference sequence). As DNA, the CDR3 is TGTGCCAGCAGCCTAGAGGGGCCTAGCTCTGGAAACACCATATATTTT. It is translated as CASSLEGPSSGNTIYF.

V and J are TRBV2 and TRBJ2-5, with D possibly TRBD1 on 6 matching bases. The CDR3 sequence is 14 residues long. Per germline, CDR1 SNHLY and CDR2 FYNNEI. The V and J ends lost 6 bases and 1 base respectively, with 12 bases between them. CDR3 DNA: TGTGCCAGCAGGTATGGGGGCGGCCAAGAGACCCAGTACTTC. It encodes CASRYGGGQETQYF. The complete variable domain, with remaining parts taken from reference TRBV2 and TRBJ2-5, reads EPEVTQTPSHQVTQMGQEVILRCVPISNHLYFYWYRQILGQKVEFLVSFYNNEISEKSEIFDDQFSVERPDGSNFTLKIRSTKLEDSAMYFCASRYGGGQETQYFGPGTRLLVL.